This T cell receptor beta chain was recovered during a study of T cell changes during pregnancy in multiple sclerosis. The J segment lost 1 base and the V segment lost 2 bases, leaving 15 bases of the junction unmatched. The germline CDR1 and CDR2 sequences are SGHRS and YFSETQ. The CDR3 contains 18 residues. Libraries were prepared by immunoSEQ multiplex PCR; TCRdb keeps only in-frame clonotypes and omits some of them. Of about 100,000 clones listed, about 90% are singletons. Sequencing was performed on peripheral blood, taken after pregnancy. The gene calls are TRBV5-1 and TRBJ2-7; the match to TRBD2 covers 7 bases. The source of this sequence is a female donor with multiple sclerosis, enrolled in a pregnancy study. CDR3 nucleotides: TGCGCCAGCAGCTTCGGGATGGCTGTGGCTAGCGGATCCTACGAGCAGTACTTC. It codes for CASSFGMAVASGSYEQYF.